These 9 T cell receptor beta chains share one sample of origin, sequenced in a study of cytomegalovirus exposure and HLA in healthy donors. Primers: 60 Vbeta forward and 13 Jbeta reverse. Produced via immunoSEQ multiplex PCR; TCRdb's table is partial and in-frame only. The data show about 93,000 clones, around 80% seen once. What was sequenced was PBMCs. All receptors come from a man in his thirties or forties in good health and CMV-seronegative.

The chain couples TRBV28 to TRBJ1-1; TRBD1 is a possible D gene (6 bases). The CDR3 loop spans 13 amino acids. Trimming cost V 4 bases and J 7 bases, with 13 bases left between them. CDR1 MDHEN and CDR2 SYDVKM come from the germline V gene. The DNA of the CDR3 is TGTGCCAGCAGTTCCGCTACAGGGATTGAAGCTTTCTTT. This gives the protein CASSSATGIEAFF.

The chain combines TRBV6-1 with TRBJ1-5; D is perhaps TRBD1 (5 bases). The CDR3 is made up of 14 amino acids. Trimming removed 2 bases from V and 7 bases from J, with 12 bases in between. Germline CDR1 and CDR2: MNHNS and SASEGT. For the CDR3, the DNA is TGTGCCAGCAGTGAAAGTGGGGGGTGGCAGCCCCAGCATTTT. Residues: CASSESGGWQPQHF.

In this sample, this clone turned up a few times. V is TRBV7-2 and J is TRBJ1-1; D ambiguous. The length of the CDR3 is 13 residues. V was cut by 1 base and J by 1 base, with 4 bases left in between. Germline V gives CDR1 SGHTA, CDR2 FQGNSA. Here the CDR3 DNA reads TGTGCCAGCAGCTTAGGACAGAACACTGAAGCTTTCTTT. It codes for CASSLGQNTEAFF. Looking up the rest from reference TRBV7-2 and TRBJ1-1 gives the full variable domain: GAGVSQSPSNKVTEKGKDVELRCDPISGHTALYWYRQSLGQGLEFLIYFQGNSAPDKSGLPSDRFSAERTGGSVSTLTIQRTQQEDSAVYLCASSLGQNTEAFFGQGTRLTVV.

The DNA for the CDR3 is TGTGCCAGCAGCCCCGGGGGGGCCGGCTCCTACGAGCAGTACTTC. This encodes CASSPGGAGSYEQYF. V is TRBV11-2 and J is TRBJ2-7, with 8 positions matching TRBD2. V was clipped by 5 bases and J by 0 bases; unmatched bases: 6. The CDR3 length is 15 residues. The germline gives CDR1 SGHAT, CDR2 FQNNGV.

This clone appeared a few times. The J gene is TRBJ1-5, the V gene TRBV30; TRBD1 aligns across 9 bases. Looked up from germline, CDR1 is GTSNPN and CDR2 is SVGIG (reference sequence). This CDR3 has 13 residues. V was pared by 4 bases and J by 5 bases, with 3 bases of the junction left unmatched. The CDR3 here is CAWNTGGDQPQHF. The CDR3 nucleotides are TGTGCCTGGAATACAGGGGGCGATCAGCCCCAGCATTTT.

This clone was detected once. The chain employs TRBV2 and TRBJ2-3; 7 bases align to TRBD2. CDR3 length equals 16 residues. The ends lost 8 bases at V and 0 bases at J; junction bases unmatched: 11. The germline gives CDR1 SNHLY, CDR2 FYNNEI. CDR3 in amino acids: CASFRGLAASTDTQYF. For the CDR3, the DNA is TGTGCCAGCTTCCGCGGCCTAGCGGCTAGCACAGATACGCAGTATTTT.

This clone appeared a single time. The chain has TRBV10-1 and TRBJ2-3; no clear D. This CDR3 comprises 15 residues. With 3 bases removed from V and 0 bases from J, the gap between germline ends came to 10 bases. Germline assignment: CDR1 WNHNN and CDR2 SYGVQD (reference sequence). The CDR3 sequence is CASSESGLSTDTQYF. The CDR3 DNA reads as TGCGCCAGCAGTGAATCTGGGCTCAGCACAGATACGCAGTATTTT.

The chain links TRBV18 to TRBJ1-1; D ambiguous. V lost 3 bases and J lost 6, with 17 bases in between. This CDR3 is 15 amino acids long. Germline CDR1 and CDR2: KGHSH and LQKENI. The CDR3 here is CASSPIPGESAEAFF. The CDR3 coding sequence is TGTGCCAGCTCACCCATTCCGGGAGAAAGCGCTGAAGCTTTCTTT.

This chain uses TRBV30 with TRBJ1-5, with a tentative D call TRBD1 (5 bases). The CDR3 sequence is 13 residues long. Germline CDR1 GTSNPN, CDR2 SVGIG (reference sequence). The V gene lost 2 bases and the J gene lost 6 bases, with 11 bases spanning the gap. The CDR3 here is CAWSQGVPQPQHF. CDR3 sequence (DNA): TGTGCCTGGAGTCAAGGGGTTCCTCAGCCCCAGCATTTT.